The 27 T cell receptor beta chains listed next were all sequenced from one sample in a study of blood T cell repertoires in COVID-19. The method was immunoSEQ multiplex PCR; TCRdb's version includes in-frame clones alone and lacks a portion of them. The sample yields roughly 380,000 clones, around 89% seen once. The sample comprised peripheral blood. The source of these receptors is a woman aged 40 to 50 with COVID-19, enrolled during active disease.

The rearrangement links TRBV7-9 to TRBJ2-5, with 7 nucleotides matching TRBD1. J gave up 4 bases and V 11 bases, and 25 bases lay outside the gene matches. This CDR3 has 18 residues. Germline CDR1 reads SEHNR; CDR2 reads FQNEAQ (reference sequence). CDR3 nucleotides: TGTGCCGGCCTTCCGGGACACCCTACGCTAGGGGGCCGAGAGACCCAGTACTTC. Protein: CAGLPGHPTLGGRETQYF. Using reference TRBV7-9 and TRBJ2-5 for the parts outside the CDR3, the full variable domain is DTGVSQNPRHKITKRGQNVTFRCDPISEHNRLYWYRQTLGQGPEFLTYFQNEAQLEKSRLLSDRFSAERPKGSFSTLEIQRTEQGDSAMYLCAGLPGHPTLGGRETQYFGPGTRLLVL.

This clone appeared once. The V gene is TRBV10-3, the J gene TRBJ2-1; 8 nucleotides line up with TRBD2. The J segment lost 3 bases and the V segment lost 6 bases, leaving 7 bases of the junction unmatched. Germline CDR1 reads ENHRY; CDR2 reads SYGVKD. This CDR3 region has 15 residues. CDR3 sequence reads: CAIRDASGGYNEQFF. The CDR3 DNA sequence: TGTGCCATCAGAGACGCAAGCGGGGGCTACAATGAGCAGTTCTTC.

The chain uses TRBV9 and TRBJ1-2; TRBD1 agrees at 7 bases. This CDR3 spans 15 amino acids. With V trimmed by 3 bases and J by 4 bases, 9 bases remained unmatched. The germline gives CDR1 SGDLS, CDR2 YYNGEE. The CDR3 loop reads CASSGGGDSVYGYTF. The CDR3 DNA reads TGTGCCAGCAGCGGAGGTGGGGACAGCGTCTATGGCTACACCTTC.

This clone was counted between two and nine times. The chain links TRBV5-1 to TRBJ1-5, with D possibly matching TRBD1 (5 bases). Deletions cut 3 bases from V and 1 base from J, with 8 bases between. Germline-derived CDR1 and CDR2 are SGHRS and YFSETQ. The length of the CDR3 is 14 residues. The CDR3 protein is CASSSGLSNQPQHF. The CDR3 DNA sequence: TGCGCCAGCAGCTCAGGGTTGAGCAATCAGCCCCAGCATTTT. The complete variable domain, with remaining parts taken from reference TRBV5-1 and TRBJ1-5, reads KAGVTQTPRYLIKTRGQQVTLSCSPISGHRSVSWYQQTPGQGLQFLFEYFSETQRNKGNFPGRFSGRQFSNSRSEMNVSTLELGDSALYLCASSSGLSNQPQHFGDGTRLSIL.

The chain is built from TRBV6-4 and TRBJ1-5; the match to TRBD1 covers 9 bases. J lost 1 base, V lost 5 bases, and 3 bases had no gene match. CDR1 and CDR2 from the germline V gene are MRHNA and SNTAGT. The length of the CDR3 is 15 residues. CDR3 in amino acids: CASSPQGASNQPQHF. CDR3 DNA: TGTGCCAGCAGTCCACAGGGGGCCAGCAATCAGCCCCAGCATTTT.

This chain connects TRBV7-9 to TRBJ1-1; D unclear. The V end lost 1 base, the J end lost 10 bases, and 13 bases lay between the germline ends. CDR1 is SEHNR and CDR2 is FQNEAQ in the germline V gene (reference sequence). The CDR3 is made up of 13 amino acids. CDR3 loop: CASSLGEGFAAFF. The DNA for the CDR3 is TGTGCCAGCAGCTTAGGTGAGGGTTTCGCAGCTTTCTTT.

The chain combines TRBV19 with TRBJ1-2; TRBD1 matches 7 bases. The germline V gene encodes CDR1 LNHDA and CDR2 SQIVND (reference sequence). This CDR3 contains 15 residues. With V trimmed by 3 bases and J by 6 bases, 10 bases remained unmatched. CDR3 protein: CASSISVGTANGYTF. As DNA, the CDR3 is TGTGCCAGTAGTATCTCTGTAGGGACAGCCAATGGCTACACCTTC.

The V and J genes are TRBV10-3 and TRBJ2-1; 11 nucleotides align to TRBD2. V shed 2 bases, J shed 5 bases, and the junction held 11 bases outside the gene matches. This CDR3 comprises 18 residues. The germline V gene encodes CDR1 ENHRY and CDR2 SYGVKD. In DNA form, the CDR3 reads TGTGCCATCAGTGAGGGGGAGACTAGCGGGAAATATGACAATGAGCAGTTCTTC. This encodes CAISEGETSGKYDNEQFF.

The J gene is TRBJ2-7, the V gene TRBV27, with TRBD2 identical over 12 bases. The V gene end was trimmed by 3 bases and the J gene end by 0 bases; junction bases not matched to a gene: 9. This CDR3 region has 18 residues. CDR1 is MNHEY and CDR2 is SMNVEV in the germline V gene (reference sequence). The CDR3 region is CASSFLLAGGTNSYEQYF. CDR3 DNA sequence: TGTGCCAGCAGTTTCTTACTAGCGGGGGGTACCAACTCCTACGAGCAGTACTTC.

V usage is TRBV5-1 and J usage is TRBJ1-6; D uncertain. CDR1 SGHRS and CDR2 YFSETQ come from the germline V gene. Trimming cost V 2 bases and J 4 bases, with 10 bases left between them. This CDR3 region has 15 residues. DNA for the CDR3: TGCGCCAGCAGCTTCGACACGCCTTATAATTCACCCCTCCACTTT. The encoded protein is CASSFDTPYNSPLHF.

The chain couples TRBV7-2 to TRBJ1-5; no reliable D call. Germline CDR1 SGHTA, CDR2 FQGNSA. This CDR3 has 16 residues. V gave up 2 bases and J gave up 4 bases, with 15 bases separating them. DNA for the CDR3: TGTGCCAGCAGCTTAAGGCCCGGGGTTGGAAATCAGCCCCAGCATTTT. Translated: CASSLRPGVGNQPQHF. Variable domain in full (rest from reference TRBV7-2 and TRBJ1-5): GAGVSQSPSNKVTEKGKDVELRCDPISGHTALYWYRQSLGQGLEFLIYFQGNSAPDKSGLPSDRFSAERTGGSVSTLTIQRTQQEDSAVYLCASSLRPGVGNQPQHFGDGTRLSIL.

The V call is TRBV6-2 or TRBV6-3, the J call TRBJ2-2, with D uncertain. Trimming stripped 6 bases from V and 2 bases from J, with 10 bases between. Germline CDR1 and CDR2: MNHEY and SVGEGT. The CDR3 runs to 14 residues. CDR3 region: CASSHGDNTGELFF. The CDR3 bases are TGTGCCAGCAGCCACGGTGATAACACCGGGGAGCTGTTTTTT.

Details on this clone: At the DNA level, this CDR3 is encoded by other sequences in the same sample as well. This sequence joins TRBV7-3 and TRBJ1-2, with TRBD1 matching over 7 bases. The CDR3 runs to 14 residues. Looked up from germline, CDR1 is SGHTA and CDR2 is FQGTGA. V shed 5 bases and J 3 bases; nucleotides not matched to a gene: 6. This chain's CDR3 is CASSLAGGDYGYTF. The CDR3 coding sequence is TGTGCCAGCAGCCTGGCAGGGGGAGACTATGGCTACACCTTC.

The V gene is TRBV7-3, the J gene TRBJ2-1; 11 positions agree with TRBD2. The J segment lost 4 bases and the V segment lost 2 bases, leaving 7 bases of the junction unmatched. This CDR3 region has 17 residues. CDR1 and CDR2 (germline): SGHTA, FQGTGA. The CDR3 nucleotides read TGTGCCAGCAGCTTAGGGACTAGCGGCCGAGGGTACAATGAGCAGTTCTTC. Translation: CASSLGTSGRGYNEQFF. The complete variable domain, with remaining parts taken from reference TRBV7-3 and TRBJ2-1, reads GAGVSQTPSNKVTEKGKYVELRCDPISGHTALYWYRQSLGQGPEFLIYFQGTGAADDSGLPNDRFFAVRPEGSVSTLKIQRTERGDSAVYLCASSLGTSGRGYNEQFFGPGTRLTVL.

The gene calls are TRBV12-3 or TRBV12-4 and TRBJ2-7; possible D gene TRBD1, 5 bases. V was shortened by 6 bases and J by 3 bases, with 12 bases between the two germline ends. CDR3 length equals 13 residues. The CDR3 sequence is CASSQGRDYEQYF. The CDR3 DNA is TGTGCCAGCAGCCAGGGAAGGGACTACGAGCAGTACTTC.

This clone is a singleton in its sample. CDR3 DNA sequence: TGTGCCAGCAGCTTGTATAGGGGGGGGGATACGCAGTATTTT. Translated: CASSLYRGGDTQYF. J is TRBJ2-3 and V is TRBV5-4; D is possibly TRBD2 (7 bases). Trimming cost V 1 base and J 6 bases, with 12 bases left between them. Germline V lookup: CDR1 SGHNT, CDR2 YYREEE (reference sequence). The CDR3 runs to 14 residues.

The genes are TRBV6-5 and TRBJ1-1, with a possible D match to TRBD1 (6 bases). CDR3 length: 15 amino acids. V lost 2 bases and J 9 bases, leaving 19 bases between the germline ends. CDR1 and CDR2 from the germline V gene are MNHEY and SVGAGI. CDR3 DNA: TGTGCCAGCAGTTACGGGTCGGACAGCGCTTACAAAGCTTTCTTT. This encodes CASSYGSDSAYKAFF.

This chain's CDR3 is CASSPPGRDQAFF. The CDR3 DNA follows: TGTGCCAGCTCACCACCGGGGAGGGATCAAGCTTTCTTT. The chain joins TRBV18 to TRBJ1-1; D remains unclear. The V gene lost 0 bases and the J gene lost 9 bases, with 11 bases spanning the gap. From germline, CDR1 is KGHSH and CDR2 LQKENI. The CDR3 runs 13 residues.

The V and J genes are TRBV7-2 and TRBJ2-3, with D perhaps TRBD1 (5 bases). The CDR3 spans 13 residues. The V end was cut by 2 bases, the J end by 5 bases, with 8 bases between. The germline V gene encodes CDR1 SGHTA and CDR2 FQGNSA. The CDR3 bases are TGTGCCAGCAGCTTACCAGGGCGAGATACGCAGTATTTT. It translates to CASSLPGRDTQYF. The full variable domain, rest sourced from reference TRBV7-2 and TRBJ2-3, is GAGVSQSPSNKVTEKGKDVELRCDPISGHTALYWYRQSLGQGLEFLIYFQGNSAPDKSGLPSDRFSAERTGGSVSTLTIQRTQQEDSAVYLCASSLPGRDTQYFGPGTRLTVL.

This chain links TRBV19 with TRBJ1-2; a possible D gene is TRBD1 (5 bases). V lost 0 bases and J 3 bases, leaving 11 bases between the germline ends. CDR3 length: 15 residues. The germline CDR1 and CDR2 sequences are LNHDA and SQIVND (reference sequence). The CDR3 DNA reads as TGTGCCAGTAGTATAGAGGCCGCGACAGACTATGGCTACACCTTC. Translated: CASSIEAATDYGYTF.

This clone showed up just a few times. The sample holds other DNA sequences that translate to the same CDR3. The rearrangement uses TRBV28 and TRBJ1-3, with D perhaps TRBD1 (5 bases). Germline lookup yields CDR1 MDHEN and CDR2 SYDVKM. The CDR3 covers 14 residues. With 1 base removed from V and 1 base from J, the gap between germline ends came to 5 bases. The CDR3 spells CASSLSGSGNTIYF. As DNA, the CDR3 is TGTGCCAGCAGTTTATCAGGGTCTGGAAACACCATATATTTT.

The gene calls are TRBV5-1 and TRBJ2-2; unclear D gene. Germline-derived CDR1 and CDR2 are SGHRS and YFSETQ. The CDR3 totals 15 residues. V lost 2 bases to trimming and J lost 2 bases, with 10 bases between them. This CDR3 reads CASSFRFDNTGELFF. CDR3 DNA sequence: TGCGCCAGCAGCTTCAGGTTCGATAACACCGGGGAGCTGTTTTTT.

CDR3 region: CASSQEGTGAWAGANVLTF. The CDR3 DNA reads TGCGCCAGCAGCCAAGAGGGGACAGGGGCATGGGCTGGGGCCAACGTCCTGACTTTC. V and J are TRBV4-3 and TRBJ2-6, with TRBD1 matching over 10 bases. This CDR3 spans 19 amino acids. Germline CDR1 is LGHNA and CDR2 is YSLEER. After removal of 0 bases from V and 2 bases from J, the junction contained 7 bases not matched to a gene.

This clone was observed a single time. This CDR3 is also generated by other DNA sequences in the sample. The chain carries TRBV5-1 and TRBJ2-3, with D hard to call. Germline CDR1 and CDR2: SGHRS and YFSETQ. The ends were cut back, 2 bases at V and 1 base at J, with 11 bases in the middle. CDR3 length equals 15 residues. CDR3 region: CASSLSGPRTDTQYF. For the CDR3, the DNA is TGCGCCAGCAGCTTAAGTGGGCCGCGCACAGATACGCAGTATTTT.

The J gene is TRBJ1-5, the V gene TRBV2; D is perhaps TRBD1 (5 bases). V lost 5 bases and J 0 bases, leaving 14 bases between the germline ends. The CDR3 totals 16 residues. Germline V CDR1 and CDR2: SNHLY, FYNNEI. The CDR3 DNA reads TGTGCCAGCAGTCCCAGGGTTTCGTATAGCAATCAGCCCCAGCATTTT. Protein sequence: CASSPRVSYSNQPQHF. Based on the CDR3 plus reference TRBV2 and TRBJ1-5, the full variable domain is EPEVTQTPSHQVTQMGQEVILRCVPISNHLYFYWYRQILGQKVEFLVSFYNNEISEKSEIFDDQFSVERPDGSNFTLKIRSTKLEDSAMYFCASSPRVSYSNQPQHFGDGTRLSIL.

The J gene is TRBJ1-1, the V gene TRBV5-4; 11 positions agree with TRBD1. Per germline, CDR1 SGHNT and CDR2 YYREEE (reference sequence). V was clipped by 0 bases and J by 0 bases; unmatched bases: 7. The CDR3 is made up of 18 amino acids. The CDR3 reads CASSLGGQGAGVNTEAFF. CDR3 nucleotides: TGTGCCAGCAGCTTGGGTGGACAGGGGGCGGGGGTGAACACTGAAGCTTTCTTT. Using reference TRBV5-4 and TRBJ1-1 for the parts outside the CDR3, the full variable domain is ETGVTQSPTHLIKTRGQQVTLRCSSQSGHNTVSWYQQALGQGPQFIFQYYREEENGRGNFPPRFSGLQFPNYSSELNVNALELDDSALYLCASSLGGQGAGVNTEAFFGQGTRLTVV.

The V gene is TRBV6-5, the J gene TRBJ2-7, with 10 bases lining up with TRBD1. The CDR3 totals 15 residues. The V gene's germline CDR1 is MNHEY and CDR2 SVGAGI. Trimming removed 4 bases from V and 5 bases from J; junction bases left unmatched: 8. CDR3 DNA: TGTGCCAGCAGTTGGGGATGGGACAGGGGAAACGAGCAGTACTTC. This translates into CASSWGWDRGNEQYF.